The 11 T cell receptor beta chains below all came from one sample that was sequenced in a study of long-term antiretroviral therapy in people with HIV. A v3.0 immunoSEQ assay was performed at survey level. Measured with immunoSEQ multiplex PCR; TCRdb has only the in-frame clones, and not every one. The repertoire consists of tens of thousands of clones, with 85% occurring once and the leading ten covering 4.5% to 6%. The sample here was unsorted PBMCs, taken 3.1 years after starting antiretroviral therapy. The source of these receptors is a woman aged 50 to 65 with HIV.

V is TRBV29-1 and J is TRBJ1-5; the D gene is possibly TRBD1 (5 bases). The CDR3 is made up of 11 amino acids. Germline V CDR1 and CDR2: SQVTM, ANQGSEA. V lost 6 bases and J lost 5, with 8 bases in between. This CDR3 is CSVGEDQPQHF. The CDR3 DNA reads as TGCAGCGTGGGGGAGGATCAGCCCCAGCATTTT.

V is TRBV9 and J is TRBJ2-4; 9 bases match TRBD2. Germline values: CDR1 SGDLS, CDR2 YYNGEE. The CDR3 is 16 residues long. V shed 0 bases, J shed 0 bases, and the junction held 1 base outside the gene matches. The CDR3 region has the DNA TGTGCCAGCAGCGTAGGCGGGGGGGAAGCCAAAAACATTCAGTACTTC. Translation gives CASSVGGGEAKNIQYF.

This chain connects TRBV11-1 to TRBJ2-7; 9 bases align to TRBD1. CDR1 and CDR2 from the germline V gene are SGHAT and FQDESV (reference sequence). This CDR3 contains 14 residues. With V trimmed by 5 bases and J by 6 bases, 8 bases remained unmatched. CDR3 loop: CASSHKLQGAEQYF. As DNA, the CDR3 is TGTGCCAGCAGCCATAAATTACAGGGGGCCGAGCAGTACTTC.

CDR3 amino acids: CASTVDRGYNEQFF. CDR3 bases: TGTGCCAGCACTGTTGACAGGGGCTACAATGAGCAGTTCTTC. This sequence joins TRBV7-2 and TRBJ2-1; 8 positions match TRBD1. The V gene's germline CDR1 is SGHTA and CDR2 FQGNSA. Losses at the gene ends were 7 bases for V and 3 bases for J; bases not matched to a gene: 5. The CDR3 runs 14 residues.

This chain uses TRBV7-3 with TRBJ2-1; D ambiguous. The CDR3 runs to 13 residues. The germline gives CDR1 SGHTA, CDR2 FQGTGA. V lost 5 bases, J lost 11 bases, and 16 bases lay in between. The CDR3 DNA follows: TGTGCCAGCAGCCCCCCAGGCTCATTTAAGCAGTTCTTC. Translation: CASSPPGSFKQFF.

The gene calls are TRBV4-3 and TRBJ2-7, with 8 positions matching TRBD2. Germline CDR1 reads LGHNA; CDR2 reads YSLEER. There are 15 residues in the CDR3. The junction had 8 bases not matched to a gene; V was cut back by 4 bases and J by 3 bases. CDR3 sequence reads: CASSRQRGPNYEQYF. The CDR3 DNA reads TGCGCCAGCAGCCGTCAGCGGGGGCCGAACTACGAGCAGTACTTC.

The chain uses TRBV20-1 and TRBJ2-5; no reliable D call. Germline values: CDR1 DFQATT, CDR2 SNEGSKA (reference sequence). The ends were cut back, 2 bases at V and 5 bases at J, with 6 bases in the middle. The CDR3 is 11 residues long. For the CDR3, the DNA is TGCAGTGCTAGATCATGGGAGACCCAGTACTTC. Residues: CSARSWETQYF.

The CDR3 region is CASSLWGQVNTEAFF. CDR3 DNA: TGCGCCAGCAGCTTGTGGGGACAGGTGAACACTGAAGCTTTCTTT. The V gene is TRBV5-1, the J gene TRBJ1-1; 8 nucleotides line up with TRBD1. Germline loops: CDR1 SGHRS, CDR2 YFSETQ. V was clipped by 1 base and J by 0 bases; unmatched bases: 2. The CDR3 is 15 residues long.

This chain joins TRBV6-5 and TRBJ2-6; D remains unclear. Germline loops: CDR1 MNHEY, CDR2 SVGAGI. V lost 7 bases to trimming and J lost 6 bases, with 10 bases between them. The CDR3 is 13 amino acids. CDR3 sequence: CASTKLEANVLTF. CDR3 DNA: TGTGCCAGCACGAAACTCGAGGCCAACGTCCTGACTTTC.

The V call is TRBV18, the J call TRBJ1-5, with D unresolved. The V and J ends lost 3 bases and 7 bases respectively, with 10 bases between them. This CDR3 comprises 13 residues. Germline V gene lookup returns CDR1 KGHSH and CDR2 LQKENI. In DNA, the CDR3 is TGTGCCAGCTCACCCGGCCCGGACCAGCCCCAGCATTTT. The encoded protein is CASSPGPDQPQHF.

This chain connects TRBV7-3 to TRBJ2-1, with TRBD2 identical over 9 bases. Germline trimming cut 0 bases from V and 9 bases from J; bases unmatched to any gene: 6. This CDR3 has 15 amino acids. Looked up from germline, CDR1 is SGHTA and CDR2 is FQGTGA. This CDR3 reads CASSLTERGVGEQFF. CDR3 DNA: TGTGCCAGCAGCTTAACGGAGCGGGGGGTGGGTGAGCAGTTCTTC.